This record looks at one T cell receptor beta chain sequence and its context. Its antigen is undetermined. The sample comes from a study of cytomegalovirus exposure and HLA in healthy donors. Using immunoSEQ multiplex PCR, the repertoire was profiled, and TCRdb retains in-frame clones only, with some absent. The profile shows 100,000 to 150,000 clones, 85% to 95% of them singletons. The germline V gene encodes CDR1 SGHDT and CDR2 YYEEEE. Trimming took off 2 bases at V and 7 bases at J, with 22 bases between the two ends. The CDR3 totals 17 residues. Points from the study as a whole: Most TCR sequences were seen very rarely across donors, but some public TCRs occurred in many. First-cohort TCR clusters tended to co-occur in the approximately 110 validation repertoires, a later analysis found.

What was sequenced was PBMCs. The chain carries TRBV5-6 and TRBJ2-1, with D maybe TRBD1 (6 bases). The TCR originated in a woman younger than 35 in good health and CMV-seronegative. CDR3 in DNA: TGTGCCAGCAGCTTCGAAAGTGCATACAGGGTGGTAAATGAGCAGTTCTTC. Translation gives CASSFESAYRVVNEQFF. Combining the CDR3 with reference TRBV5-6 and TRBJ2-1 gives the whole variable domain DAGVTQSPTHLIKTRGQQVTLRCSPKSGHDTVSWYQQALGQGPQFIFQYYEEEERQRGNFPDRFSGHQFPNYSSELNVNALLLGDSALYLCASSFESAYRVVNEQFFGPGTRLTVL.